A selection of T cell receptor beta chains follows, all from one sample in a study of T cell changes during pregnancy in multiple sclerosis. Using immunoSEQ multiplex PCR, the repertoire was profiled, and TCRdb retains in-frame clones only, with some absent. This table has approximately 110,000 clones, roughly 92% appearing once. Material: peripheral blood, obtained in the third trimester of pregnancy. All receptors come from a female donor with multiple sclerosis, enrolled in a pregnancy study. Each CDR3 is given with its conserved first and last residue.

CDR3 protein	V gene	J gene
CASIWRLNTEAFF	TRBV6-1	TRBJ1-1
CASSEVRATIGELFF	TRBV6-1	TRBJ2-2
CASSLAGVRSTDTQYF	TRBV27	TRBJ2-3
CASSLHRDAQSGYTF	TRBV5-1	TRBJ1-2
CASSGMDNYEQYF	TRBV25-1	TRBJ2-7
CSGLVAELTDTQYF	TRBV29-1	TRBJ2-3
CASSQESGLAGGYEQYF	TRBV4-1	TRBJ2-7
CAISERQGAGYGYTF	TRBV10-3	TRBJ1-2
CASSLGTSGRPSSTDTQYF	TRBV11-1	TRBJ2-3
CASSPRGREQFF	TRBV19	TRBJ2-1
CAISESSGGSSYEQYF	TRBV10-3	TRBJ2-7
CASSHDRADQPQHF	TRBV4-1	TRBJ1-5
CASSPVGQDTEAFF	TRBV7-9	TRBJ1-1
CSVDGSPGQDYNEQFF	TRBV29-1	TRBJ2-1
CASSVPLGGVDTEAFF	TRBV2	TRBJ1-1
CAWGSGVNYEQYF	TRBV30	TRBJ2-7
CAISSQGANNQPQHF	TRBV10-3	TRBJ1-5
CASKKDRGLYGYTF	TRBV5-6	TRBJ1-2
CASSVLAGLNREQYF	TRBV10-1	TRBJ2-7
CASSSGQYNEQFF	TRBV7-3	TRBJ2-1
CASRWGAGGPYEQYF	TRBV6-4	TRBJ2-7
CASSYSSAGGGYTF	TRBV6-5	TRBJ1-2
CASSTRQGPANTGELFF	TRBV7-8	TRBJ2-2
CASSDSPLAGANVLTF	TRBV6-4	TRBJ2-6
CASSLEWDLAIYTF	TRBV7-9	TRBJ1-2
CAWSVPGGGNTIYF	TRBV30	TRBJ1-3
CASSVAQETQYF	TRBV10-2	TRBJ2-5